Presented here are 31 T cell receptor beta chains from one specimen sequenced in a study of CD8 T cells in ankylosing spondylitis. TCRdb processed the 5' RACE reads anew with MiXCR; each CDR3 protein has one entry. The sample has about 92,000 distinct CDR3 sequences, roughly 8.8% seen once. The sample consisted of blood, either unsorted or a sorted T cell fraction (not recorded which). These receptor sequences come from a male donor with ankylosing spondylitis or in good health (not recorded which).

This clonotype showed up many times. V gene TRBV20-1 combines with J gene TRBJ2-2; D unresolved. The V end was cut by 3 bases, the J end by 4 bases, with 9 bases between. From germline, CDR1 is DFQATT and CDR2 SNEGSKA (reference sequence). The CDR3 loop spans 13 amino acids. CDR3 amino acids: CSASGRPTGELFF. As DNA, the CDR3 is TGCAGTGCTAGCGGACGACCCACCGGGGAGCTGTTTTTT.

This clonotype was seen a handful of times. This rearrangement joins TRBV20-1 to TRBJ2-7, with D possibly called TRBD1 or TRBD2 (8 bases each). V was shortened by 0 bases and J by 0 bases, with 12 bases between the two germline ends. Germline V gene sequence: CDR1 DFQATT, CDR2 SNEGSKA (reference sequence). CDR3 length equals 15 residues. Written as DNA, the CDR3 is TGCAGTGCTAGAGATAGCGGGACAGGCTCCTACGAGCAGTACTTC. Protein: CSARDSGTGSYEQYF.

This clonotype was observed many times. An end of the junction does not agree with germline; a read error may underlie this. This rearrangement joins TRBV27 to TRBJ2-1, with 7 bases lining up with TRBD2. In germline, CDR1 is MNHEY, CDR2 SMNVEV (reference sequence). The CDR3 length is 20 residues. CDR3 region: CTSSLYTNLLALEFHNEQFF. The CDR3 nucleotides are TGCACCAGCAGTTTATACACCAACCTACTAGCGCTCGAGTTCCACAATGAGCAGTTCTTC.

The V gene is TRBV5-1, the J gene TRBJ2-2, with a possible D match to TRBD2 (6 bases). This CDR3 has 15 residues. V lost 2 bases to trimming and J lost 3 bases, with 11 bases between them. In germline, CDR1 is SGHRS, CDR2 YFSETQ. CDR3: CASSFGGRDTGELFF. DNA of the CDR3: TGCGCCAGCAGCTTCGGGGGAAGGGACACCGGGGAGCTGTTTTTT. The whole variable domain, remainder taken from reference TRBV5-1 and TRBJ2-2, is KAGVTQTPRYLIKTRGQQVTLSCSPISGHRSVSWYQQTPGQGLQFLFEYFSETQRNKGNFPGRFSGRQFSNSRSEMNVSTLELGDSALYLCASSFGGRDTGELFFGEGSRLTVL.

Remarks on this clonotype: One end of the junction does not line up with germline, which may come from a read error. The CDR3 sequence is CTSSFRVADSYSNQPQHF. CDR3 nucleotides: TGTACCAGCAGTTTTAGGGTAGCGGACAGTTATAGCAATCAGCCCCAGCATTTT. The chain has TRBV3-1 and TRBJ1-5; weak D call: TRBD1 (6 bases). This CDR3 contains 18 residues. Germline V lookup: CDR1 LGHDT, CDR2 YNNKEL (reference sequence).

This clonotype has a count of ten or more. The genes are TRBV9 and TRBJ2-5; D gene unclear. V was cut by 0 bases and J by 2 bases, with 11 bases left in between. The CDR3 spans 15 residues. CDR1 and CDR2 from the germline V gene are SGDLS and YYNGEE. CDR3 DNA sequence: TGTGCCAGCAGCGTAGCCTCAAGGGATCAAGAGACCCAGTACTTC. It translates to CASSVASRDQETQYF.

This clonotype was seen ten or more times. This chain uses TRBV14 with TRBJ2-3; the match to TRBD2 covers 13 bases. The CDR3 sequence is 17 residues long. V shed 2 bases and J 2 bases; nucleotides not matched to a gene: 4. The germline V gene encodes CDR1 SGHDN and CDR2 FVKESK. The CDR3, as DNA: TGTGCCAGCAGCCAAAGACTAGCGGGGGGACTCACAGATACGCAGTATTTT. Translation: CASSQRLAGGLTDTQYF.

This clonotype came up many times. This rearrangement joins TRBV4-1 to TRBJ2-7; possibly TRBD1 or TRBD2 for D (6 bases each). This CDR3 spans 15 amino acids. Germline CDR1 reads MGHRA; CDR2 reads YSYEKL. Trimming cost V 1 base and J 2 bases, with 12 bases left between them. This CDR3 reads CASSQGLGGPYEQYF. The CDR3 region has the DNA TGCGCCAGCAGCCAAGGACTGGGGGGCCCCTACGAGCAGTACTTC.

This clonotype has ten or more counts. This chain joins TRBV20-1 and TRBJ2-4, with D perhaps matching TRBD2 (6 bases). The CDR3 contains 16 residues. V lost 0 bases and J lost 3, with 15 bases in between. Looked up from germline, CDR1 is DFQATT and CDR2 is SNEGSKA (reference sequence). The CDR3 loop reads CSARDRERTGKNIQYF. Written as DNA, the CDR3 is TGCAGTGCTAGAGATCGGGAGAGGACCGGCAAAAACATTCAGTACTTC.

The chain couples TRBV7-9 to TRBJ2-1, with TRBD1 identical over 9 bases. Germline V gives CDR1 SEHNR, CDR2 FQNEAQ (reference sequence). The ends lost 7 bases at V and 4 bases at J; junction bases unmatched: 5. CDR3 size: 14 residues. The CDR3 spells CASTIGQGYNEQFF. The CDR3 coding sequence is TGTGCCAGCACCATAGGACAGGGGTACAATGAGCAGTTCTTC. The full variable domain, its missing parts supplied by reference TRBV7-9 and TRBJ2-1, is DTGVSQNPRHKITKRGQNVTFRCDPISEHNRLYWYRQTLGQGPEFLTYFQNEAQLEKSRLLSDRFSAERPKGSFSTLEIQRTEQGDSAMYLCASTIGQGYNEQFFGPGTRLTVL.

This clonotype was observed many times. The CDR3 sequence is CASSSTTLLARSYEQYF. The CDR3 DNA sequence: TGTGCCAGCAGTTCGACCACCCTACTAGCGCGCTCCTACGAGCAGTACTTC. The chain links TRBV12-3 or TRBV12-4 to TRBJ2-7; the match to TRBD2 covers 7 bases. The CDR3 covers 17 residues. Trimming cost V 4 bases and J 0 bases; bases outside gene matches: 12.

A remark on this clonotype: Just one base apart from a much larger clone, this may be a read error. The chain couples TRBV11-2 to TRBJ2-1; D ambiguous. Germline lookup yields CDR1 SGHAT and CDR2 FQNNGV. This CDR3 region has 15 residues. Written as DNA, the CDR3 is TGTGCCAGCAGTTTAGATCCCCCTCCTCGCAATGGGCAGTTCTTC. Translated: CASSLDPPPRNGQFF.

The table lists this clonotype with many counts. The gene calls are TRBV27 and TRBJ1-5; D is uncertain. In germline, CDR1 is MNHEY, CDR2 SMNVEV (reference sequence). The CDR3 extends over 14 amino acids. Between the trimmed V and J ends, which lost 6 bases and 9 bases, there was a span of 18 bases. This CDR3 reads CASSSDGRRGPQHF. The CDR3 DNA follows: TGTGCCAGCAGCTCGGACGGCCGACGTGGGCCCCAGCATTTT.

In this sample, this clonotype turned up many times. The chain carries TRBV9 and TRBJ2-3; the match to TRBD2 covers 12 bases. The J segment lost 5 bases and the V segment lost 4 bases, leaving 8 bases of the junction unmatched. CDR1 and CDR2 from the germline V gene are SGDLS and YYNGEE. This CDR3 spans 16 amino acids. The CDR3 loop reads CASSLCLAGGLDTQYF. As DNA, the CDR3 is TGTGCCAGCAGCCTCTGCCTAGCGGGGGGGTTAGATACGCAGTATTTT.

In its sample, this clonotype was seen many times. J is TRBJ2-4 and V is TRBV5-1; TRBD1 might be the D (6 bases). The CDR3 spans 16 residues. V lost 2 bases to trimming and J lost 8 bases, with 20 bases between them. CDR1 SGHRS and CDR2 YFSETQ come from the germline V gene. The CDR3 here is CASSLQTGLKGDIQYF. The DNA of the CDR3 is TGCGCCAGCAGCTTACAGACAGGCCTGAAGGGAGACATTCAGTACTTC.

The J gene is TRBJ1-6, the V gene TRBV25-1; TRBD1 is a possible D gene (6 bases). The V and J ends lost 8 bases and 3 bases respectively, with 14 bases between them. Per germline, CDR1 MGHDK and CDR2 SYGVNS. There are 15 residues in the CDR3. The CDR3 DNA reads as TGTGCCAGCGGGGAGGGGGGAATCTATAATTCACCCCTCCACTTT. It codes for CASGEGGIYNSPLHF.

A few counts support this clonotype. This sequence joins TRBV27 and TRBJ2-7; 7 bases map to TRBD1. Germline-derived CDR1 and CDR2 are MNHEY and SMNVEV (reference sequence). V dropped 3 bases and J dropped 4; count of bases not matched to a gene: 9. The CDR3 has 15 residues. The CDR3: CASSLRWGTEYEQYF. The CDR3 nucleotides read TGTGCCAGCAGTTTGCGTTGGGGGACAGAGTACGAGCAGTACTTC.

This clonotype was counted at least ten times. The chain combines TRBV7-2 with TRBJ2-7, with TRBD1 identical over 7 bases. CDR3 size: 17 residues. V was pared by 5 bases and J by 1 base, with 14 bases of the junction left unmatched. Germline V gene lookup returns CDR1 SGHTA and CDR2 FQGNSA. CDR3 bases: TGTGCCAGCAGCCGACCAATTGACAGGGTTTATTCCTACGAGCAGTACTTC. As protein: CASSRPIDRVYSYEQYF.

This clonotype showed up many times. This chain connects TRBV20-1 to TRBJ2-2; possibly TRBD2 for D (6 bases). The germline CDR1 and CDR2 sequences are DFQATT and SNEGSKA (reference sequence). V was cut by 1 base and J by 7 bases, with 13 bases left in between. CDR3 length equals 14 residues. This chain's CDR3 is CSARGGGVGGELFF. In nucleotides, the CDR3 is TGCAGTGCTAGAGGCGGAGGGGTCGGCGGGGAGCTGTTTTTT.

This clonotype was counted ten times or more. CDR3 sequence (DNA): TGTGCCACCAGCAGAGATATAAACCCGGGACAGGGGGCAGATACGCAGTATTTT. It specifies CATSRDINPGQGADTQYF. J is TRBJ2-3 and V is TRBV15; TRBD1 agrees at 11 bases. Looked up from germline, CDR1 is LNHNV and CDR2 is YYDKDF (reference sequence). The V and J ends lost 0 bases and 4 bases, in that order; junction bases with no gene match: 9. The CDR3 extends over 18 amino acids.

The chain has TRBV3-1 and TRBJ2-5, with 9 bases matching TRBD2. Germline CDR1 and CDR2: LGHDT and YNNKEL (reference sequence). This CDR3 is built from 18 residues. V shed 11 bases, J shed 4 bases, and the junction held 23 bases outside the gene matches. CDR3 protein: CACSKDIPAGGRRETQYF. For the CDR3, the DNA is TGTGCCTGCTCCAAAGATATACCAGCGGGGGGCCGGAGAGAGACCCAGTACTTC.

Only a few counts were recorded for this clonotype. The chain joins TRBV7-9 to TRBJ1-2; D is perhaps TRBD1 (5 bases). This CDR3 has 15 amino acids. Germline V gene data show CDR1 as SEHNR and CDR2 as FQNEAQ (reference sequence). Trimming took off 8 bases at V and 0 bases at J, with 16 bases between the two ends. The CDR3 loop reads CASASPGKANYGYTF. CDR3 coding DNA: TGTGCCAGCGCATCCCCAGGGAAAGCTAACTATGGCTACACCTTC. The full variable domain, in which reference TRBV7-9 and TRBJ1-2 provide the parts outside the CDR3, is DTGVSQNPRHKITKRGQNVTFRCDPISEHNRLYWYRQTLGQGPEFLTYFQNEAQLEKSRLLSDRFSAERPKGSFSTLEIQRTEQGDSAMYLCASASPGKANYGYTFGSGTRLTVV.

Many counts were recorded for this clonotype. At one end, the junction sequence differs from germline, possibly due to a read error. This chain connects TRBV25-1 to TRBJ2-7, with 7 bases identical to TRBD2. CDR3 size: 14 residues. Germline V CDR1 and CDR2: MGHDK, SYGVNS. The CDR3 here is CASSESRLGGKFLF. CDR3 sequence (DNA): TGTGCCAGCAGTGAAAGTCGTCTGGGGGGGAAGTTTCTCTTC.

This clonotype has at least ten counts. This chain uses TRBV5-1 with TRBJ2-3; D possibly corresponds to TRBD1 (6 bases). The CDR3 has 15 residues. Germline CDR1 is SGHRS and CDR2 is YFSETQ. With 0 bases removed from V and 4 bases from J, the gap between germline ends came to 12 bases. The DNA of the CDR3 is TGCGCCAGCAGCTTGGGAGGGGGTCTCGCAGATACGCAGTATTTT. It encodes CASSLGGGLADTQYF.

This clonotype was counted at least ten times. CDR3 sequence: CASSLAGYGEQFF. The CDR3, as DNA: TGTGCCAGCAGCTTGGCTGGGTACGGTGAGCAGTTCTTC. This chain links TRBV5-4 with TRBJ2-1, with D unresolved. The CDR3 totals 13 residues. Trimming removed 0 bases at V and 9 bases at J, with 10 bases between. Germline loops: CDR1 SGHNT, CDR2 YYREEE (reference sequence).

This clonotype was detected a few times. The chain has TRBV30 and TRBJ1-4; D is ambiguous. Trimming took 2 bases from V and 1 from J, leaving 2 bases between them. Germline CDR1 and CDR2: GTSNPN and SVGIG (reference sequence). CDR3 length: 12 amino acids. The CDR3 region is CAWSRTNEKLFF. In DNA form, the CDR3 reads TGTGCCTGGAGTCGAACTAATGAAAAACTGTTTTTT. The full variable domain, completed using reference TRBV30 and TRBJ1-4, is SQTIHQWPATLVQPVGSPLSLECTVEGTSNPNLYWYRQAAGRGLQLLFYSVGIGQISSEVPQNLSASRPQDRQFILSSKKLLLSDSGFYLCAWSRTNEKLFFGSGTQLSVL.

On this clonotype itself: A much more abundant neighbour one base away suggests this may be a read error. The chain combines TRBV7-3 with TRBJ2-1; TRBD2 matches at 12 bases. CDR3 length: 16 amino acids. The germline CDR1 and CDR2 sequences are SGHTA and FQGTGA. The CDR3 bases are TGTGCCAGCAACTTATTCCCTAGCGGGGGGGACAATGAGCAGTTCTTC. Translation gives CASNLFPSGGDNEQFF.

Many counts were recorded for this clonotype. The chain's CDR3 is CASSLGGSGQPQHF. Here the CDR3 DNA reads TGTGCCAGCAGCTTAGGGGGTTCCGGTCAGCCCCAGCATTTT. This rearrangement joins TRBV7-8 to TRBJ1-5; D gene unclear. The CDR3 extends over 14 amino acids. The ends were cut back, 1 base at V and 6 bases at J, with 10 bases in the middle. The V gene's germline CDR1 is SGHVS and CDR2 FQNEAQ.

This chain uses TRBV7-9 with TRBJ1-4, with D uncertain. CDR1 is SEHNR, CDR2 FQNEAQ, per germline (reference sequence). Trimming removed 4 bases from V and 4 bases from J, with 13 bases in between. CDR3 length equals 15 residues. CDR3 nucleotides: TGTGCCAGCAGCTACCCCCAACGCAGTAATGAAAAACTGTTTTTT. Protein product: CASSYPQRSNEKLFF.

This clonotype occurred many times. V is TRBV9 and J is TRBJ2-1, with 8 bases matching TRBD2. Germline V gene lookup returns CDR1 SGDLS and CDR2 YYNGEE. The CDR3 extends over 16 amino acids. V was pared by 0 bases and J by 3 bases, with 5 bases of the junction left unmatched. The CDR3 DNA follows: TGTGCCAGCAGCGTAGTGGCTAGCGGGCGCTACAATGAGCAGTTCTTC. This encodes CASSVVASGRYNEQFF.

This clonotype showed up many times. The CDR3 sequence is CASSPSPSGGSYEQYF. The CDR3 nucleotides read TGCGCCAGCAGCCCTTCCCCTAGCGGGGGCTCCTACGAGCAGTACTTC. The chain uses TRBV4-1 and TRBJ2-7; 10 bases are shared with TRBD2. CDR3 length equals 16 residues. Germline CDR1 is MGHRA and CDR2 is YSYEKL. V gave up 4 bases and J gave up 0 bases; unmatched junction bases: 6.